This T cell receptor (beta chain) emerged from a study of shared clonotypes between healthy human individuals. Assay: immunoSEQ multiplex PCR; the TCRdb copy retains only in-frame clones and omits some. The sample lists nearly 2 million clones, approximately 94% occurring once. General study results and limits: Despite large depth, sorted-subset datasets appeared incompletely sequenced. Relative to clonotypes present in all four donors, those not shared had lower generation probabilities.

Note on this clone: What it binds is unknown.

V was clipped by 3 bases and J by 1 base, with 6 bases between them. Per the germline V gene, CDR1 is MGHRA and CDR2 is YSYEKL. The CDR3 totals 13 residues. Naive CD8 cells were CD45RO-negative, positively selected for CCR7, excluding terminally differentiated effector memory CD45RA+ cells. The source of this sequence is a man between 18 and 29 years old in good health. The specimen was naive CD8+ T cells sorted from blood. The V and J genes are TRBV4-1 and TRBJ2-5, with D unresolved. DNA of the CDR3: TGCGCCAGCAGCCACGTGGCCCAAGAGACCCAGTACTTC. It specifies CASSHVAQETQYF.